A selection of T cell receptor beta chains follows, all from one sample in a study of CD8 T cells in ankylosing spondylitis. TCRdb re-called the 5' RACE reads with MiXCR, one entry per CDR3 protein. Altogether hundreds of thousands of distinct CDR3 sequences are present, roughly 24% being singletons, with the ten largest covering 6.6%. Sequencing was done on a sample of blood, either unsorted or a sorted T cell fraction (not recorded which). These TCRs come from a male donor with ankylosing spondylitis or in good health (not recorded which). The CDR3 runs from the conserved cysteine through the conserved F or W. The order of the fields is CDR3 length, clone size, J gene, D gene, V gene, CDR3 DNA, CDR3 protein. D genes are given only for firm matches. The size field is filled for only some rows; it gives once, few, many or a size class.

>19|-|TRBJ2-7|TRBD1|TRBV20-1
TGCTGTGCTAGACCCACGGGACAGGGGGTGCCAACGGGGGATTACGAGCAGTACTTC
CCARPTGQGVPTGDYEQYF
>14|-|TRBJ1-2|TRBD1|TRBV6-5
TGTGCCAGCAGTTACACGGGACAGTCCTATGGCTACACCTTC
CASSYTGQSYGYTF
>16|once|TRBJ1-1|TRBD1|TRBV20-1
TGCAGTGCTAGACAACCAGGACAGGTGGGGAACACTGAAGCTTTCTTT
CSARQPGQVGNTEAFF
>13|-|TRBJ2-5|-|TRBV29-1
TGCAGCGTTGCTCGGGGGGCCGGAGAGACCCAGTACTTC
CSVARGAGETQYF
>16|-|TRBJ2-6|TRBD1|TRBV11-2
TGTGCCAGCAGCTGGACAGGGGGCTCTGGGGCCAACGTCCTGACTTTC
CASSWTGGSGANVLTF
>21|-|TRBJ2-3|TRBD2|TRBV11-2
TGTGCCAGCAGCTTAGTTTCAGCCAGCGGGAGGGCCGTAAGTTTGGCAGATACGCAGTATTTT
CASSLVSASGRAVSLADTQYF
>13|-|TRBJ2-1|-|TRBV29-1
TGCAGCGCCGAGTCTCTAGATCTCAATGAGCAGTTCTTC
CSAESLDLNEQFF
>14|-|TRBJ1-3|-|TRBV20-1
TGCAGTGCTAGAGATGCCGAGAATGGAAACACCATATATTTT
CSARDAENGNTIYF
>14|many|TRBJ2-7|-|TRBV12-3/TRBV12-4
TGTGCCAGCAGTTTTAGCGGAGGATACTACGAGCAGTACTTC
CASSFSGGYYEQYF
>14|-|TRBJ2-7|-|TRBV5-1
TGCGCCAGCAGCGGAGGGACGGTTCGGGGCGAGCAGTACTTC
CASSGGTVRGEQYF
>15|many|TRBJ1-5|-|TRBV7-2
TGTGCCAGCAGCTTAGGTCGGCAGGGACATCAGCCCCAGCATTTT
CASSLGRQGHQPQHF
>13|many|TRBJ2-7|TRBD1|TRBV6-1
TGTGCCACCAGCCCGACAGGGGGTCACGAGCAGTACTTC
CATSPTGGHEQYF
>15|-|TRBJ2-1|TRBD2|TRBV5-1
TGCGCCAGCAGCTTGGCGGCTAGCGGGTACAATGAGCAGTTCTTC
CASSLAASGYNEQFF
>12|-|TRBJ1-6|-|TRBV28
TGTGCCAGCAGTTTCAGGGGTTCACCCCTCCACTTT
CASSFRGSPLHF
>15|-|TRBJ2-1|TRBD2|TRBV9
TGTGCCAGCAGTCTGACTAGCGGGATTGACGGTGAGCAGTTCTTC
CASSLTSGIDGEQFF
>12|many|TRBJ2-1|-|TRBV20-1
TGCAGTGCGCCCCCTCCCGGTAGCGAGCAGTTCTTC
CSAPPPGSEQFF
>14|few|TRBJ2-6|-|TRBV7-9
TGTGCCAGCAGCTACTATACTGGGGCCAACGTCCTGACTTTC
CASSYYTGANVLTF
>13|-|TRBJ1-1|-|TRBV20-1
TGCAGTGCTCCCCAAGGGATGAACACTGAAGCTTTCTTT
CSAPQGMNTEAFF
>16|-|TRBJ1-2|-|TRBV29-1
TGCAGCGTTGGTTGGGTTGGCAGCAGGAGATCCTATGGCTACACCTTC
CSVGWVGSRRSYGYTF
>13|-|TRBJ2-1|-|TRBV29-1
TGCAGCGTTGGGTTCAGAGGGAGTAATGAGCAGTTCTTC
CSVGFRGSNEQFF
>15|-|TRBJ1-5|-|TRBV12-3/TRBV12-4
TGTGCCAGCATCAAAGACGGCAAACAGGGACAGCCCCAGCATTTT
CASIKDGKQGQPQHF
>14|once|TRBJ2-1|-|TRBV12-3/TRBV12-4
TGTGCCAGCAGTTTAGGTCTAGCGCACGATGAGCAGTTCTTC
CASSLGLAHDEQFF
>16|many|TRBJ2-1|TRBD2|TRBV20-1
TGCAGTGCTAGAGGGTCCCCTAGCGGGAGAACCAATGAGCAGTTCTTC
CSARGSPSGRTNEQFF
>16|-|TRBJ2-1|-|TRBV20-1
TGCAGTGCTAGGGGCCAGGCTGCGGGGCCCTACAATGAGCAGTTCTTC
CSARGQAAGPYNEQFF
>15|many|TRBJ2-7|TRBD1|TRBV28
TGTGCCAGCAGTAGACTCGGGACAGACTCCTACGAGCAGTACTTC
CASSRLGTDSYEQYF
>14|-|TRBJ1-1|TRBD1|TRBV6-1
TGTGCCAGCAGTAGCACGACAGGGAGGATTGAAGCTTTCTTT
CASSSTTGRIEAFF
>14|-|TRBJ1-1|-|TRBV29-1
TGCAGCGTTGAAACGTGGGGCGAGAACACTGAAGCTTTCTTT
CSVETWGENTEAFF
>15|-|TRBJ2-5|-|TRBV5-1
TGCGCCAGCAGCTCTTCGGGACGGATCCAAGAGACCCAGTACTTC
CASSSSGRIQETQYF
>17|-|TRBJ2-7|TRBD2|TRBV5-1
TGCGCCAGCAGCGAGGGACTAGCGGGAGTAGGTTCGTTGGAGCAGTACTTC
CASSEGLAGVGSLEQYF
>12|many|TRBJ2-7|-|TRBV28
TGTGCCAGCAAGGCAGGTTCGTGGGAGCAGTACTTC
CASKAGSWEQYF
>14|-|TRBJ2-3|TRBD2|TRBV20-1
TGCAGTGCTGGTAGCGGGAGGCCCACAGATACGCAGTATTTT
CSAGSGRPTDTQYF
>10|-|TRBJ2-1|-|TRBV29-1
TGCAGCGTTGCCCACAATGAGCAGTTCTTC
CSVAHNEQFF
>14|-|TRBJ2-7|TRBD2|TRBV20-1
TGCAGTGCTTCCAAGCGGGAGGGGCCCTACGAGCAGTACTTC
CSASKREGPYEQYF
>14|many|TRBJ1-2|-|TRBV6-2/TRBV6-3
TGTGCCAGCAGTTTCCGGACGGCCCCTTCTGGCTACACCTTC
CASSFRTAPSGYTF
>10|-|TRBJ2-2|-|TRBV29-1
TGCAGCGTCGGAAGCGGGGAGCTGTTTTTT
CSVGSGELFF
>16|-|TRBJ1-3|-|TRBV2
TGTGCCAGCAGTCTATGGGTACAGGACTCTGGAAACACCATATATTTT
CASSLWVQDSGNTIYF
>14|-|TRBJ1-5|-|TRBV4-3
TGCGCCAGCAGCCAAGAAATAGGGCCTCAGCCCCAGAATTTT
CASSQEIGPQPQNF
>12|many|TRBJ2-5|-|TRBV18
TGTGCCAGCTCACCAAACCAAGAGACCCAGTACTTC
CASSPNQETQYF
>13|-|TRBJ2-3|-|TRBV10-3
TGTGCCATCAGTGAGTTCTTAGGAGATACGCAGTATTTT
CAISEFLGDTQYF
>16|-|TRBJ2-1|TRBD2|TRBV5-1
TGCGCCAGCAGCTTGGGCGGGAGTCTTAACTACAATGAGCAGTTCTTC
CASSLGGSLNYNEQFF
>15|-|TRBJ2-1|TRBD2|TRBV6-1
TGTGCCAGCAGCTGGGAGGGTAGCTCCTACAATGAGCAGTTCTTC
CASSWEGSSYNEQFF
>14|few|TRBJ2-5|TRBD1|TRBV20-1
TGCAGTGCTATAGATGACAGGGGGTTTGGGACCCAGTACTTC
CSAIDDRGFGTQYF
>17|few|TRBJ2-1|-|TRBV6-5
TGTGCCAGCAGTTACGGAACGGCGGACAGTACGAACAATGAGCAGTTCTTC
CASSYGTADSTNNEQFF
>14|many|TRBJ2-1|-|TRBV29-1
TGCAGCGTTGAGCGGAGCCGCTCCTACAATGAGCAGTTCTTC
CSVERSRSYNEQFF
>15|-|TRBJ1-1|-|TRBV20-1
TGCAGTGCTAGAGACGCACAGCGGGGGGACACTGAAGCTTTCTTT
CSARDAQRGDTEAFF
>12|many|TRBJ2-1|-|TRBV12-3/TRBV12-4
TGTGCCAGCAGCCGACCTGGGGATGAGCAGTTCTTC
CASSRPGDEQFF
>13|many|TRBJ2-5|TRBD1|TRBV4-3
TGCGCCAGCAGCTTACGGACAGGGGAGACCCAGTACTTC
CASSLRTGETQYF
>13|-|TRBJ2-2|-|TRBV20-1
TGCAGTGCTAGTTCTGGCGCCGCCGGGGAGCTGTTTTTT
CSASSGAAGELFF
>11|few|TRBJ1-2|-|TRBV20-1
TGCAGTGCCCCCCCACTAGGGGGCTACACCTTC
CSAPPLGGYTF
>13|few|TRBJ1-5|-|TRBV20-1
TGCAGTGCTACAAGGACAGAATATCAGCCCCAGCATTTT
CSATRTEYQPQHF
>12|few|TRBJ1-3|-|TRBV10-3
TGTGCCATCAAGACAGCTGGAAACACCATATATTTT
CAIKTAGNTIYF
>16|many|TRBJ2-7|-|TRBV6-5
TGTGCCAGCAGTTACTCACCGACGGGAGTCATCAACGAGCAGTACTTC
CASSYSPTGVINEQYF
>12|once|TRBJ1-1|-|TRBV7-9
TGTGCCAGCAGCCGCGAAAATATTGAAGCTTTCTTT
CASSRENIEAFF
>14|-|TRBJ2-7|-|TRBV6-1
TGTGCCAGCAGTCCTACGGGGAAGGGGCTCGAGCAGTACTTC
CASSPTGKGLEQYF
>14|many|TRBJ2-1|-|TRBV5-6
TGTGCCAGCAGCTTGGCCCAAATATACAATGAGCAGTTCTTC
CASSLAQIYNEQFF